Presented here are 22 T cell receptor beta chains from one specimen sequenced in a study of monozygotic twins with cystic fibrosis. The data were produced by immunoSEQ multiplex PCR, yet TCRdb's version contains in-frame clones alone and is incomplete. The sample records 20,000 to 25,000 clones, about 97% being singletons. Sequenced: blood. Receptor source: a girl under 18 with cystic fibrosis.

The chain recombines TRBV6-1 with TRBJ2-7; tentatively, D is TRBD1 (6 bases). The CDR3 spans 14 residues. Trimming took off 6 bases at V and 4 bases at J, with 16 bases between the two ends. The V gene's germline CDR1 is MNHNS and CDR2 SASEGT. CDR3 nucleotides: TGTGCCAGCAGCAAAGTACAGGGTCGGTACGAGCAGTACGTC. Its protein is CASSKVQGRYEQYV.

J is TRBJ2-3 and V is TRBV29-1; D is uncertain. CDR3 length equals 15 residues. Trimming stripped 2 bases from V and 0 bases from J, with 12 bases between. In germline, CDR1 is SQVTM, CDR2 ANQGSEA. CDR3 residues: CSVETAIRSTDTQYF. The CDR3 DNA follows: TGCAGCGTTGAAACTGCGATCAGGAGCACAGATACGCAGTATTTT.

The chain couples TRBV7-2 to TRBJ1-1; the D gene is possibly TRBD1 (5 bases). V was trimmed by 6 bases and J by 8 bases, leaving 19 bases between them. The CDR3 runs to 14 residues. CDR1 and CDR2 (germline): SGHTA, FQGNSA. CDR3 in amino acids: CASSLKFGPGEAFF. DNA of the CDR3: TGTGCCAGCAGTCTTAAATTCGGTCCAGGGGAAGCTTTCTTT.

The V gene is TRBV21-1, the J gene TRBJ2-3; the DNA was not compared with TRBD2, the D call given in the table. TRBV21-1 has pseudogene status. The CDR3 consists of 17 residues. Here the CDR3 DNA reads TGTGCCAGCAGCAAGGTGTCCAGCGGAACTAGCACAGATACGCAGTATTTT. Protein sequence: CASSKVSSGTSTDTQYF.

The chain links TRBV5-1 to TRBJ2-5; D ambiguous. The CDR3 contains 12 residues. V was cut by 5 bases and J by 5 bases, with 10 bases left in between. Germline V gives CDR1 SGHRS, CDR2 YFSETQ. This CDR3 reads CASSLTRETQYF. The CDR3 DNA reads TGCGCCAGCAGTTTAACACGGGAGACCCAGTACTTC.

V usage is TRBV7-8 and J usage is TRBJ2-1; the D is unclear. The CDR3 extends over 16 amino acids. V gave up 0 bases and J gave up 6 bases, with 15 bases separating them. Germline loops: CDR1 SGHVS, CDR2 FQNEAQ. CDR3 in amino acids: CASSLAPRPEVNEQFF. The CDR3 nucleotides read TGTGCCAGCAGCTTAGCGCCCAGACCTGAGGTCAATGAGCAGTTCTTC.

The V gene is TRBV14, the J gene TRBJ2-5, with D possibly being TRBD2 (7 bases). Germline V gene lookup returns CDR1 SGHDN and CDR2 FVKESK. With 4 bases removed from V and 5 bases from J, the gap between germline ends came to 44 bases. CDR3 length equals 24 residues. CDR3: CASSPEGGATDDLRYSWIQETQYF. CDR3 DNA: TGTGCCAGCAGCCCCGAGGGGGGGGCCACGGATGACCTACGATACAGCTGGATTCAGGAGACCCAGTACTTC.

This clone has a single count. The chain has TRBV27 and TRBJ1-1; unclear D gene. The germline V gene has CDR1 MNHEY and CDR2 SMNVEV (reference sequence). Trimming took 8 bases from V and 2 from J, leaving 3 bases between them. This CDR3 contains 10 residues. The DNA of the CDR3 is TGTGCCAGCCTTAACACTGAAGCTTTCTTT. Protein: CASLNTEAFF.

In this sample, this clone turned up once. The rearrangement uses TRBV5-1 and TRBJ2-3; D uncertain. Germline V gene lookup returns CDR1 SGHRS and CDR2 YFSETQ. CDR3 size: 15 residues. Trimming removed 0 bases from V and 5 bases from J, with 13 bases in between. Written as DNA, the CDR3 is TGCGCCAGCAGCTTGGCCACCAGATCCGGAGATACGCAGTATTTT. This encodes CASSLATRSGDTQYF.

The CDR3 region is CASSLVRDSDTQYF. The CDR3 DNA reads TGCGCCAGCAGCTTGGTAAGGGACTCAGATACGCAGTATTTT. This chain connects TRBV5-1 to TRBJ2-3, with D perhaps matching TRBD2 (6 bases). The length of the CDR3 is 14 residues. Trimming left V 0 bases short and J 4 bases short, with 9 bases between. Looked up from germline, CDR1 is SGHRS and CDR2 is YFSETQ.

The chain uses TRBV6-5 and TRBJ1-5; TRBD1 might be the D (6 bases). The V gene lost 0 bases and the J gene lost 6 bases, with 9 bases spanning the gap. The germline gives CDR1 MNHEY, CDR2 SVGAGI. The CDR3 is made up of 14 amino acids. The CDR3 spells CASSYSRGGQPQHF. In DNA form, the CDR3 reads TGTGCCAGCAGTTACTCGAGAGGGGGTCAGCCCCAGCATTTT.

This CDR3 is CASSTTTSARTGELFF. CDR3 DNA sequence: TGTGCCAGCAGCACTACAACTAGCGCACGCACCGGGGAGCTGTTTTTT. This rearrangement joins TRBV9 to TRBJ2-2; TRBD2 matches 7 bases. Germline V gives CDR1 SGDLS, CDR2 YYNGEE. This CDR3 is built from 16 residues. V lost 4 bases to trimming and J lost 4 bases; unmatched junction nucleotides: 10.

V usage is TRBV5-6 and J usage is TRBJ1-2, with D unclear. The germline V gene encodes CDR1 SGHDT and CDR2 YYEEEE. Trimming pared 0 bases from V and 3 bases from J, leaving 12 bases between. This CDR3 is built from 15 residues. The CDR3 DNA follows: TGTGCCAGCAGCTTGGGAGAAGGATTATACTATGGCTACACCTTC. Its translation is CASSLGEGLYYGYTF.

This clone showed up just once. The chain employs TRBV18 and TRBJ2-7; no firm D call. The CDR3 consists of 14 residues. Trimming took 5 bases from V and 7 from J, leaving 18 bases between them. Germline assignment: CDR1 KGHSH and CDR2 LQKENI. Here the CDR3 DNA reads TGTGCCAGCTCAACTTTGAACCGCCTAGGGGAGCAGTACGTC. Translating gives CASSTLNRLGEQYV.

In nucleotides, the CDR3 is TGCAGTGCTGAGGAGGTGGATACGCAGTATTTT. Its protein is CSAEEVDTQYF. The chain has TRBV20-1 and TRBJ2-3; D possibly corresponds to TRBD2 (5 bases). Germline V gives CDR1 DFQATT, CDR2 SNEGSKA (reference sequence). The length of the CDR3 is 11 residues. Trimming cost V 5 bases and J 6 bases, with 9 bases left between them.

This sequence joins TRBV2 and TRBJ2-7, with 7 bases matching TRBD2. This CDR3 is built from 14 residues. The junction had 3 bases not matched to a gene; V was cut back by 0 bases and J by 4 bases. Germline lookup yields CDR1 SNHLY and CDR2 FYNNEI. The CDR3 DNA follows: TGTGCCAGCAGTGAAGCGCGGGGGAAATACGAGCAGTACTTC. This sequence encodes CASSEARGKYEQYF.

This clone is a singleton in its sample. The rearrangement uses TRBV4-2 and TRBJ2-1; 8 nucleotides align to TRBD2. Germline V lookup: CDR1 LGHNA, CDR2 YNFKEQ. The CDR3 runs to 20 residues. The ends lost 4 bases at V and 0 bases at J; junction bases unmatched: 17. The CDR3 reads CASSRSKSGSLGSSYNEQFF. CDR3 coding DNA: TGTGCCAGCAGCCGAAGCAAAAGCGGGAGCCTTGGGAGCTCCTACAATGAGCAGTTCTTC.

This chain uses TRBV29-1 with TRBJ2-1; 8 nucleotides line up with TRBD2. V gave up 4 bases and J gave up 8 bases; unmatched junction bases: 10. In germline, CDR1 is SQVTM, CDR2 ANQGSEA. This CDR3 has 14 amino acids. CDR3 sequence (DNA): TGCAGCGTTGTGATAGCGGGAATTCTCGATGAGCAGTTCTTC. Translating gives CSVVIAGILDEQFF.

The V call is TRBV5-1, the J call TRBJ2-5; a weak D match, TRBD2 (5 bases). This CDR3 spans 15 amino acids. Trimming removed 0 bases at V and 4 bases at J, with 13 bases between. Germline V gene sequence: CDR1 SGHRS, CDR2 YFSETQ. CDR3 bases: TGCGCCAGCAGCTTGGACGGAGGTTTGGGAGAGACCCAGTACTTC. Encoded protein: CASSLDGGLGETQYF.

This sequence joins TRBV7-9 and TRBJ2-4, with D perhaps assigned TRBD1 or TRBD2 (5 bases each). Between the trimmed V and J ends, which lost 5 bases and 3 bases, there was a span of 17 bases. Per germline, CDR1 SEHNR and CDR2 FQNEAQ (reference sequence). The CDR3 contains 16 residues. The CDR3, as DNA: TGTGCCAGCAGCACCCGGGACCTCTTGGGCAAAAACATTCAGTACTTC. This sequence encodes CASSTRDLLGKNIQYF.

The gene calls are TRBV28 and TRBJ1-5, with 12 bases lining up with TRBD1. This CDR3 comprises 14 residues. Germline V CDR1 and CDR2: MDHEN, SYDVKM. J gave up 9 bases and V 8 bases, and 8 bases lay outside the gene matches. DNA of the CDR3: TGTGCCAGCTCTCCGGGACAGGGGGCCCGGCCCCAGCATTTT. Protein: CASSPGQGARPQHF.

In this sample, this clone turned up once. The chain employs TRBV18 and TRBJ1-1; the D is unclear. CDR3 length: 14 amino acids. The V end was cut by 3 bases, the J end by 6 bases, with 14 bases between. CDR1 and CDR2 (germline): KGHSH, LQKENI. The CDR3 DNA follows: TGTGCCAGCTCACCTACAAACCCCTTATCTGAAGCTTTCTTT. Translating it yields CASSPTNPLSEAFF.